The clone carrying this TCR beta chain was seen more than once but under ten times. Its antigen is still unknown. This sample is part of a study of T-cell memory formation after mild COVID-19. Points from the study as a whole: Later expanders leaned toward CD4+, whereas clones contracting from day 15 to 85 were balanced CD4/CD8. CD4+ contracting clones lay mainly in CM and EM, CD8+ ones in EMRA.

A 5'RACE reaction primed in the constant segment made cDNA libraries of TCR alpha and TCR beta, and these carried sample barcodes and UMIs. TCRdb reanalysed the 5' RACE reads using MiXCR and keeps one entry per CDR3 protein. The repertoire holds about 250,000 distinct CDR3 sequences, with 15% as singletons. CDR1 and CDR2 from the germline V gene are DFQATT and SNEGSKA (reference sequence). The J segment lost 7 bases and the V segment lost 6 bases, leaving 8 bases of the junction unmatched. CDR3 length equals 13 residues. Sequenced material: PBMCs or a T cell subset sorted from them (not recorded which). This receptor was identified in an adult woman who had mild COVID-19 (a few samples of this study predate the infection). Cell type and time point are not known. The chain carries TRBV20-1 and TRBJ1-5; 8 bases agree with TRBD1. The CDR3 spells CSAQDRAIQPQHF. The CDR3 nucleotides read TGCAGTGCCCAGGACAGGGCCATCCAGCCCCAGCATTTT.